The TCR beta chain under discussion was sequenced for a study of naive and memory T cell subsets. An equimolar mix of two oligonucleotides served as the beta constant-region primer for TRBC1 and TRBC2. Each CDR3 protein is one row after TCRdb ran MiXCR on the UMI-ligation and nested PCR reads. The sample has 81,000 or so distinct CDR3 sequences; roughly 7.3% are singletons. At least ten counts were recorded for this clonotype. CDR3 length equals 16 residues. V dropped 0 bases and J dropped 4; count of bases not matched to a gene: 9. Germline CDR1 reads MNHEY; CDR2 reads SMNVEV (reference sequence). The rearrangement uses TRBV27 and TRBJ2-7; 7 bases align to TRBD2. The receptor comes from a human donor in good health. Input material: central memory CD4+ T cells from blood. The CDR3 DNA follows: TGTGCCAGCAGTTTATCTCCGGTGTGGGGACTATACGAGCAGTACTTC. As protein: CASSLSPVWGLYEQYF.